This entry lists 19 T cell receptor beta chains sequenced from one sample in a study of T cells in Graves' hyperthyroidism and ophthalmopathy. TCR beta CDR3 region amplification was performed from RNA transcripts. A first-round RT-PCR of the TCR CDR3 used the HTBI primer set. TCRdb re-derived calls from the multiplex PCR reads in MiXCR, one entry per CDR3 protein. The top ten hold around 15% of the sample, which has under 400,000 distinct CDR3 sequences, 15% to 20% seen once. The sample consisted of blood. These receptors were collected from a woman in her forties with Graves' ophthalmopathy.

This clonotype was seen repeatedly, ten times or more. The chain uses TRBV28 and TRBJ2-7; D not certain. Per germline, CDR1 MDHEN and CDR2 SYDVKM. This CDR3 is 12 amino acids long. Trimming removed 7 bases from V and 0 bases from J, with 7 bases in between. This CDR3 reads CASKPNSYEQYF. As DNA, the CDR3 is TGTGCCAGCAAACCGAACTCCTACGAGCAGTACTTC.

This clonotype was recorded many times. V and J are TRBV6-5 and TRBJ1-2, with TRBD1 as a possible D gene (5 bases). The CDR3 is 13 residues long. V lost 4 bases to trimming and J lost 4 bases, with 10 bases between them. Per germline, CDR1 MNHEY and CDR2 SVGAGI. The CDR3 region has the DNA TGTGCCAGCAGTTCCGGGACGACCTATGGCTACACCTTC. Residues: CASSSGTTYGYTF.

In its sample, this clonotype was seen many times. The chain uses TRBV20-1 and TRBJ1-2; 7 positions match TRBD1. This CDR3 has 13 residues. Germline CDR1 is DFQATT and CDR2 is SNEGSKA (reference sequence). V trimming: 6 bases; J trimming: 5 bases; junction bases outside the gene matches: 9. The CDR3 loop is CSARTGASYGYTF. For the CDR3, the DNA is TGCAGTGCACGCACAGGGGCCTCGTATGGCTACACCTTC.

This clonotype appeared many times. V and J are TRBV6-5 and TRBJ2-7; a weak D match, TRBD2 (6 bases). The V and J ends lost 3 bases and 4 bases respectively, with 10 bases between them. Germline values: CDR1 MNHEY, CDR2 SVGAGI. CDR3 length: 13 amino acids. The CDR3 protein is CASSYHSGYEQYF. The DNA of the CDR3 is TGTGCCAGCAGTTATCACAGCGGGTACGAGCAGTACTTC.

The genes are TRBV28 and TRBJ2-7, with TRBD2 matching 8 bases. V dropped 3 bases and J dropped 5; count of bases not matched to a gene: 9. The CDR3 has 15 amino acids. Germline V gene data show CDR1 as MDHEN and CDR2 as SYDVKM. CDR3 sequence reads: CASSFSGRARNEQYF. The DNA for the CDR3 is TGTGCCAGCAGTTTTTCCGGGAGGGCTCGCAACGAGCAGTACTTC.

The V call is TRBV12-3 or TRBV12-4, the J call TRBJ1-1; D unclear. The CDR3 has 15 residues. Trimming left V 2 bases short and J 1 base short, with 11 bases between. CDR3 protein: CASSLIPDKNTEAFF. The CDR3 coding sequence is TGTGCCAGCAGTTTAATCCCAGACAAGAACACTGAAGCTTTCTTT.

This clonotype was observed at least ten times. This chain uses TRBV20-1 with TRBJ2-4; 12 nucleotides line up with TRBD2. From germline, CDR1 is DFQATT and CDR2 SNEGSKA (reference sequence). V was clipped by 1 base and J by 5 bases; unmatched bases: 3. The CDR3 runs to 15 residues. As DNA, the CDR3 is TGCAGTGCTAGAGCTAGCGGGAGGGCGGAAAACATTCAGTACTTC. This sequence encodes CSARASGRAENIQYF.

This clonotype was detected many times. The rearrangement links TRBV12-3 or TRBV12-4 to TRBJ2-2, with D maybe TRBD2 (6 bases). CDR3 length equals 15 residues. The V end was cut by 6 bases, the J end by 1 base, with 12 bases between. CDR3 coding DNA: TGTGCCAGCAGCCTAGACGGGGGGAACACCGGGGAGCTGTTTTTT. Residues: CASSLDGGNTGELFF.

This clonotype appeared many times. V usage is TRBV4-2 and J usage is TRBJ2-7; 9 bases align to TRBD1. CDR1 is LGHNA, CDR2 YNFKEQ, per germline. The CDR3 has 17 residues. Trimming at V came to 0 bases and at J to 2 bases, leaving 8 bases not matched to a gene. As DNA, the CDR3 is TGTGCCAGCAGCCAAGATTCCGGACAGGGGTCGACCTACGAGCAGTACTTC. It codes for CASSQDSGQGSTYEQYF.

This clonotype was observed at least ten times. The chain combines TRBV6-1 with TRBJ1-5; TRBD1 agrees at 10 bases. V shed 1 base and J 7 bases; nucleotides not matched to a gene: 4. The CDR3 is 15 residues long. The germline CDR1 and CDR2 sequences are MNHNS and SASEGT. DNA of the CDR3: TGTGCCAGCAGTGAAGGGGACAGGGGTTGGCAGCCCCAGCATTTT. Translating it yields CASSEGDRGWQPQHF.

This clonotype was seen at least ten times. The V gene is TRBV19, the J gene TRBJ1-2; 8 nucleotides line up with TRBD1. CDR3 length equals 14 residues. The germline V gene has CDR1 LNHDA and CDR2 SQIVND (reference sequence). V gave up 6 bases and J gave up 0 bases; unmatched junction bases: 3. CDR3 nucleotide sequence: TGTGCCAGTAGCACGGGACAGGCTAACTATGGCTACACCTTC. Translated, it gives CASSTGQANYGYTF.

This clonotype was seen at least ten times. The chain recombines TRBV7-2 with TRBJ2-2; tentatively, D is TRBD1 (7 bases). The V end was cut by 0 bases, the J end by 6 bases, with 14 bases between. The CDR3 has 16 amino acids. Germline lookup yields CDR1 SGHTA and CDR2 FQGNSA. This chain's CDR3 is CASSLAGGGTPGELFF. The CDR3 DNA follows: TGTGCCAGCAGCTTAGCAGGGGGCGGGACCCCCGGGGAGCTGTTTTTT.

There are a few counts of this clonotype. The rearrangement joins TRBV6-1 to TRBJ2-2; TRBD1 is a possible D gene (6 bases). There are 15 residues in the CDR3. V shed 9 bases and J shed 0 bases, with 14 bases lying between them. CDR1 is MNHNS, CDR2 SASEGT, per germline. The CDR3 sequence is CASSKWTANTGELFF. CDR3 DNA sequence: TGTGCCAGTTCGAAATGGACAGCGAACACCGGGGAGCTGTTTTTT.

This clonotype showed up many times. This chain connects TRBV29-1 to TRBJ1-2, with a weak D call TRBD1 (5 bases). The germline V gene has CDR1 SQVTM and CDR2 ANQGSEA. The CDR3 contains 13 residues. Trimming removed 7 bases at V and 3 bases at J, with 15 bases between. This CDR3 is CSAGEGKHYGYTF. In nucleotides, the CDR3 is TGCAGCGCCGGGGAGGGGAAGCACTATGGCTACACCTTC.

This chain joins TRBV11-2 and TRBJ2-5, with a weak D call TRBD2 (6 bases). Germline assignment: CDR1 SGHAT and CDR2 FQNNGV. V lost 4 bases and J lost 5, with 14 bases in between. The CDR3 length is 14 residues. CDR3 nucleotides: TGTGCCAGCAGCTCCCCCCGGCTAGCGGAGACCCAGTACTTC. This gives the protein CASSSPRLAETQYF.

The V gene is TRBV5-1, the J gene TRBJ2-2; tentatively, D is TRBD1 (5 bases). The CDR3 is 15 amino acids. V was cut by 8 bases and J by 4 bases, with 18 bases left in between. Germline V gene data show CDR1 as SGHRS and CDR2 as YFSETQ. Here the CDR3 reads CASSTAKGPTGELFF. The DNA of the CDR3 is TGCGCCAGTTCCACGGCCAAGGGGCCCACCGGGGAGCTGTTTTTT.

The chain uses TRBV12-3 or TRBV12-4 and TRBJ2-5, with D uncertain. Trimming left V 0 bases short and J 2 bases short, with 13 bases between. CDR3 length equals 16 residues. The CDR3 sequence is CASSLAYTDTQETQYF. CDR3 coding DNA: TGTGCCAGCAGTTTAGCGTACACAGACACTCAAGAGACCCAGTACTTC.

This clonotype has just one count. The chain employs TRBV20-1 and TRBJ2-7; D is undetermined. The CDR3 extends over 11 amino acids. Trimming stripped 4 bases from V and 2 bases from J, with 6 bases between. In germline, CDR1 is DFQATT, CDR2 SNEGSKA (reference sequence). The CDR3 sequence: CSANRAYEQYF. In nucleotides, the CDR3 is TGCAGTGCTAATAGGGCCTACGAGCAGTACTTC.

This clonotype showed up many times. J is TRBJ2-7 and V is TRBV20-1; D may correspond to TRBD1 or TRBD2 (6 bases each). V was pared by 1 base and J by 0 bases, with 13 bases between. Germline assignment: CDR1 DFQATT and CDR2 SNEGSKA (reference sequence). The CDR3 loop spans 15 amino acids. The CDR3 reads CSARAGAESSYEQYF. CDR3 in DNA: TGCAGTGCTAGAGCGGGGGCCGAGAGCTCCTACGAGCAGTACTTC.